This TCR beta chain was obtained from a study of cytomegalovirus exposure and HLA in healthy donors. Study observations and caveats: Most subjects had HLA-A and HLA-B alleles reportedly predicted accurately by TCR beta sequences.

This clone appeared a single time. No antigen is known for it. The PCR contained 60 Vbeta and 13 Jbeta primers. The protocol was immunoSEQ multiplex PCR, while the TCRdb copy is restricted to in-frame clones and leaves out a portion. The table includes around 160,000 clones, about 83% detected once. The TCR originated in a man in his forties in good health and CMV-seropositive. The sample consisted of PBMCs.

Written as DNA, the CDR3 is TGTGCCAGCAGCGGAAGAGGGTTCGGGCTCACAGATACGCAGTATTTT. Encoded protein: CASSGRGFGLTDTQYF. The V and J genes are TRBV9 and TRBJ2-3; D might be TRBD2 (5 bases). The length of the CDR3 is 16 residues. Germline CDR1 is SGDLS and CDR2 is YYNGEE. The V and J ends lost 3 bases and 2 bases respectively, with 16 bases between them. The full variable domain, in which reference TRBV9 and TRBJ2-3 provide the parts outside the CDR3, is DSGVTQTPKHLITATGQRVTLRCSPRSGDLSVYWYQQSLDQGLQFLIQYYNGEERAKGNILERFSAQQFPDLHSELNLSSLELGDSALYFCASSGRGFGLTDTQYFGPGTRLTVL.